Below, one TCR beta chain is given with its context. Germline CDR1 SEHNR, CDR2 FQNEAQ (reference sequence). Trimming stripped 1 base from V and 8 bases from J, with 11 bases between. The CDR3 runs to 13 residues. These data belong to a study of blood T cell repertoires in COVID-19. Study in general: Sample material is recorded as cDNA or gDNA derived from T cells, B-cell-depleted T cells, or PBMCs.

Per the original methods: Nucleated cell counts were estimated from reference gene primer amplification. The repertoire was sequenced with immunoSEQ multiplex PCR; TCRdb's copy has only in-frame clones and lacks some. V, J and clone size were drawn from that table, and D and trimming were deduced from the DNA. Of under 200,000 clones in the sample, 79% were seen once. The Seattle patients joined while their infection was active and were tracked longitudinally afterward. This TCR derives from a middle-aged woman with COVID-19, enrolled during active disease. The chain couples TRBV7-9 to TRBJ1-1, with D perhaps TRBD1 (6 bases). Sequencing input: peripheral blood. Here the CDR3 DNA reads TGTGCCAGCAGCTTAGAAACGGGGACAGAAGCTTTCTTT. This translates into CASSLETGTEAFF.